This TCR beta chain was identified in a study of cytomegalovirus exposure and HLA in healthy donors. Germline values: CDR1 MNHNS, CDR2 SASEGT. The CDR3 loop spans 15 amino acids. V lost 1 base to trimming and J lost 2 bases; unmatched junction nucleotides: 5. Study-level findings and limits: A later analysis found that most CMV-associated TCR beta chains appeared HLA-restricted. A later analysis linked 15,000 to 20,000 TCR beta sequences to HLA alleles at 0.05 false discovery rate. Three CMV-associated chains were confirmed in vitro to be specific for CMV antigens.

The primer mix had 60 Vbeta and 13 Jbeta primers. Assay used: immunoSEQ multiplex PCR; TCRdb lists only in-frame clones, some missing. The sample contains about 98,000 clones, approximately 72% of which appear only once. Comments on this clone: The antigen is unknown.

The sequence was collected from a man aged 18 to 29 in good health and CMV-seropositive. The specimen sequenced was PBMCs. The chain links TRBV6-1 to TRBJ2-7; 7 positions match TRBD1. The CDR3 DNA follows: TGTGCCAGCAGTGAAGAGGGGGCAGCGCCCTACGAGCAGTACTTC. It yields the protein CASSEEGAAPYEQYF.